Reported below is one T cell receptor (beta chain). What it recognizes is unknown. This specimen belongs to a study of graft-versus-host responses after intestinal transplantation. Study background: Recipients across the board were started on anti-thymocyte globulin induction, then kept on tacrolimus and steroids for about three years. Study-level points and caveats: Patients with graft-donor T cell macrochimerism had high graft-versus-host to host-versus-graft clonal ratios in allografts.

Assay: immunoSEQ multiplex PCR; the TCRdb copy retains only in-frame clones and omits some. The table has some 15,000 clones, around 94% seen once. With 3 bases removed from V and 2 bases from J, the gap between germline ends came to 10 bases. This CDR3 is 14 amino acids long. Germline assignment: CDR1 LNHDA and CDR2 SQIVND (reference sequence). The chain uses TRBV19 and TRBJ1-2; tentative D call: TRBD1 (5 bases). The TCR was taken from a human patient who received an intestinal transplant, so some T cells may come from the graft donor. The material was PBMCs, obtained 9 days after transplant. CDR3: CASSIARANYGYTF. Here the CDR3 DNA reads TGTGCCAGTAGTATCGCCAGGGCGAACTATGGCTACACCTTC.